This TCR beta chain was profiled in a study of PD-1 blockade in classical Hodgkin lymphoma. About the study: Patients in the cohort were put on intravenous nivolumab, 3 mg/kg every 2 weeks.

The table came from immunoSEQ multiplex PCR; TCRdb's copy has only in-frame clones and leaves some out. Among about 110,000 clones listed, nearly 90% were seen once. General observations from the study: Factors driving the repertoire differences, possibly disease activity or prior therapy, remain undefined. Newly diagnosed patients reportedly trailed healthy donors in baseline TCR diversity. By C4D1, diversity of CD4+ TCRs had risen significantly, whereas that of CD8+ TCRs had not.

On this clone: No antigen is known for it.

There was relapse after autologous stem cell transplantation in every patient, and there was variation in brentuximab vedotin exposure. This TCR was recovered from a human donor with classical Hodgkin lymphoma. Sequences were derived from peripheral blood mononuclear cells (PBMCs), sampled before the second cycle of nivolumab.

The CDR3 loop reads CASSREQTGGQPQHF. The DNA for the CDR3 is TGTGCCAGCAGCCGCGAACAGACAGGCGGACAGCCCCAGCATTTT. The rearrangement uses TRBV4-2 and TRBJ1-5; perhaps TRBD1 as D (6 bases). V lost 4 bases, J lost 7 bases, and 17 bases lay in between. The CDR3 loop spans 15 amino acids. The germline gives CDR1 LGHNA, CDR2 YNFKEQ.